A single sample is the source of the 2 T cell receptor beta chains below, sequenced in a study of OX40 agonist ivuxolimab in advanced cancers. The protocol was immunoSEQ multiplex PCR, while the TCRdb copy is restricted to in-frame clones and leaves out a portion. The sample lists 69,000 or so clones, 70% to 90% seen once, with 5% to 6.5% in the top ten. Sequenced here: CD4+ or CD8+ T cells sorted from blood, sampled in a trial of the OX40 agonist ivuxolimab. Receptors were obtained from an adult with an advanced solid tumor such as melanoma, head and neck, liver or kidney cancer.

This clone was seen once. The gene calls are TRBV30 and TRBJ2-7, with TRBD2 matching 8 bases. Trimming cost V 0 bases and J 13 bases; bases outside gene matches: 8. The CDR3 loop spans 12 amino acids. Germline values: CDR1 GTSNPN, CDR2 SVGIG (reference sequence). The CDR3 sequence is CAWSVAGAGYYF. The DNA of the CDR3 is TGTGCCTGGAGTGTAGCGGGGGCCGGGTATTACTTC. Full variable domain (outside the CDR3, taken from reference TRBV30 and TRBJ2-7): SQTIHQWPATLVQPVGSPLSLECTVEGTSNPNLYWYRQAAGRGLQLLFYSVGIGQISSEVPQNLSASRPQDRQFILSSKKLLLSDSGFYLCAWSVAGAGYYFGPGTRLTVT.

The J gene is TRBJ1-4, the V gene TRBV9; D may be TRBD1 (5 bases). The germline CDR1 and CDR2 sequences are SGDLS and YYNGEE. With 0 bases removed from V and 6 bases from J, the gap between germline ends came to 12 bases. This CDR3 spans 15 amino acids. The CDR3 sequence: CASSVVAGRDEKLFF. Written as DNA, the CDR3 is TGTGCCAGCAGCGTAGTAGCGGGGCGGGATGAAAAACTGTTTTTT.